The 10 T cell receptor beta chains listed next were all sequenced from one sample in a study of T cells in Graves' hyperthyroidism and ophthalmopathy. Authors of the study amplified TCR beta CDR3 regions from RNA transcripts. RT-PCR in the first round (using the HTBI primer set) targeted the TCR CDR3. Each CDR3 protein is one row after TCRdb ran MiXCR on the multiplex PCR reads. This table has more than 300,000 distinct CDR3 sequences, approximately 17% appearing once. Sequences were obtained from blood. These receptors were taken from a man younger than 35 with Graves' ophthalmopathy.

This clonotype has a count of ten or more. The chain uses TRBV6-2 or TRBV6-3 and TRBJ2-7; TRBD1 might be the D (6 bases). Per the germline V gene, CDR1 is MNHEY and CDR2 is SVGEGT. Trimming removed 2 bases at V and 3 bases at J, with 8 bases between. The length of the CDR3 is 13 residues. DNA for the CDR3: TGTGCCAGCAGTTACCAGACAGGCTACGAGCAGTACTTC. Translated: CASSYQTGYEQYF.

This clonotype appeared many times. V is TRBV6-6 and J is TRBJ1-2; D is unclear. Germline V gene sequence: CDR1 MNHNY, CDR2 SVGAGI (reference sequence). The V gene lost 2 bases and the J gene lost 4 bases, with 17 bases spanning the gap. The CDR3 consists of 16 residues. CDR3 nucleotide sequence: TGTGCCAGCAGTTACAATAGCCAGGCTGGACGCTATGGCTACACCTTC. Protein sequence: CASSYNSQAGRYGYTF.

This clonotype was picked up many times. The V call is TRBV7-9, the J call TRBJ2-1; no clear D. The CDR3 covers 14 residues. Germline loops: CDR1 SEHNR, CDR2 FQNEAQ (reference sequence). Trimming cost V 1 base and J 8 bases, with 12 bases left between them. CDR3 sequence reads: CASSLGLRVHEQFF. The CDR3 nucleotides are TGTGCCAGCAGCTTAGGGCTTAGGGTCCATGAGCAGTTCTTC.

In its sample, this clonotype was seen a few times. The chain joins TRBV29-1 to TRBJ1-2; 7 bases agree with TRBD1. The CDR3 runs 15 residues. With 4 bases clipped from V and 4 bases from J, the junction kept 12 bases outside the gene matches. Germline assignment: CDR1 SQVTM and CDR2 ANQGSEA. The CDR3 DNA reads TGCAGCGTTGTTCAGAGTCTCGGGACAGCCTATGGCTACACCTTC. As protein: CSVVQSLGTAYGYTF.

This clonotype was picked up a small number of times. This sequence joins TRBV24-1 and TRBJ2-4; no definite D call. The germline gives CDR1 KGHDR, CDR2 SFDVKD. This CDR3 comprises 14 residues. The V and J ends lost 3 bases and 0 bases respectively, with 5 bases between them. In DNA form, the CDR3 reads TGTGCCACCAGTGATCGCCTAGCCAAAAACATTCAGTACTTC. Translated: CATSDRLAKNIQYF.

This clonotype was recorded many times. The chain couples TRBV7-8 to TRBJ1-5; 9 positions agree with TRBD1. The germline V gene has CDR1 SGHVS and CDR2 FQNEAQ. Trimming at V came to 5 bases and at J to 7 bases, leaving 9 bases not matched to a gene. The CDR3 extends over 15 amino acids. The CDR3 nucleotides are TGTGCCAGCAGCCCTGGGACAGGGATCCCCCAGCCCCAGCATTTT. Its protein product is CASSPGTGIPQPQHF.

Notes on this clonotype: Being one base from a much bigger clone, this may be a read error. DNA for the CDR3: TGTGCCAGCAGCTCCCACAGGCGAGCTAACTATGGCTACGCCTTC. As protein: CASSSHRRANYGYAF. The chain recombines TRBV7-8 with TRBJ1-2; D possibly corresponds to TRBD1 (5 bases). The CDR3 has 15 amino acids. CDR1 and CDR2 from the germline V gene are SGHVS and FQNEAQ.

The chain is built from TRBV28 and TRBJ2-1, with TRBD1 matching 7 bases. Germline lookup yields CDR1 MDHEN and CDR2 SYDVKM. Germline trimming cut 5 bases from V and 6 bases from J; bases unmatched to any gene: 7. The CDR3 contains 14 residues. CDR3 protein: CASSGNRGSNEQFF. CDR3 nucleotide sequence: TGTGCCAGCAGTGGAAACAGGGGTAGCAATGAGCAGTTCTTC.

The table lists this clonotype with many counts. The rearrangement joins TRBV6-2 or TRBV6-3 to TRBJ1-1; 9 nucleotides align to TRBD1. The germline V gene encodes CDR1 MNHEY and CDR2 SVGEGT. The CDR3 runs 15 residues. Trimming removed 5 bases from V and 3 bases from J; junction bases left unmatched: 7. The CDR3 protein is CASSPRQGVDTEAFF. In nucleotides, the CDR3 is TGTGCCAGCAGTCCCCGACAGGGGGTGGACACTGAAGCTTTCTTT.

This clonotype appeared a few times. This chain uses TRBV5-1 with TRBJ2-5, with D unclear. CDR3 length equals 16 residues. In germline, CDR1 is SGHRS, CDR2 YFSETQ. Trimming took off 2 bases at V and 2 bases at J, with 16 bases between the two ends. CDR3 DNA: TGCGCCAGCAGCTTAAATACGGACGGAGCTCAAGAGACCCAGTACTTC. Translated: CASSLNTDGAQETQYF.